The sample holds many counts of the clone carrying this T cell receptor beta chain. A single record per CDR3 protein comes from TCRdb applying MiXCR to the RACE reads. The data contain 75,000 to 100,000 distinct CDR3 sequences, about 8.8% of them singletons. Time point meaning: healthy volunteer bleed at 2 weeks. The total RNA was obtained from whole blood that was not fractionated. The sample originates from a study of human T cells and chemical hapten exposure. CDR1 and CDR2 (germline): MNHEY, SMNVEV (reference sequence). V lost 8 bases and J lost 2, with 18 bases in between. This CDR3 is 15 amino acids long.

The chain uses TRBV27 and TRBJ1-2, with unresolved D. The sequencing input was whole blood. The receptor's source is a female donor in good health. Some clones in this sample may be carry-over from other donors' samples. This chain's CDR3 is CASRVSLNPNYGYTF. In DNA, the CDR3 is TGTGCCAGCCGGGTTTCATTAAATCCAAACTATGGCTACACCTTC.